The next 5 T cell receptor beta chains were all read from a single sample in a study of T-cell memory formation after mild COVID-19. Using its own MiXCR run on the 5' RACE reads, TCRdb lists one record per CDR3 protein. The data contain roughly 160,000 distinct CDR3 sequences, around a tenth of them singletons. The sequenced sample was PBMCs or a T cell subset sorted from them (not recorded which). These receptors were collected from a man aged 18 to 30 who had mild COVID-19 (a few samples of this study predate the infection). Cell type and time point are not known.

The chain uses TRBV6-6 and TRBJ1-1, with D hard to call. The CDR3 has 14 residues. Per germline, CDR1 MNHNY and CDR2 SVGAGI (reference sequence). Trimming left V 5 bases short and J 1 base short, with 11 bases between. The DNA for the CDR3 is TGTGCCAGCAGTCCCGACGGAGGGAACACTGAAGCTTTCTTT. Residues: CASSPDGGNTEAFF.

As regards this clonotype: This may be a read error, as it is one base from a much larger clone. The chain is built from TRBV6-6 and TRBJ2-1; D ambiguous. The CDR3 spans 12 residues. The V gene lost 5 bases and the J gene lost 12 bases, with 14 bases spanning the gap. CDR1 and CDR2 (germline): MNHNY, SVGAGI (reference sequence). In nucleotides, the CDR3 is TGTGCCAGCAGTCAAGACCAACCGGGGCAGTTCTTC. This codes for CASSQDQPGQFF.

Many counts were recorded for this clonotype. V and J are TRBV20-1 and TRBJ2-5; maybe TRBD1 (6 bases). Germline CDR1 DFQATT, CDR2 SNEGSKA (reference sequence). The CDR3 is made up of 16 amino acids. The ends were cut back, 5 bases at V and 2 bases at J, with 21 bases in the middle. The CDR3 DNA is TGCAGTGCTCTACCAGCCAGGGGCCACAGACAAGAGACCCAGTACTTC. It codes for CSALPARGHRQETQYF.

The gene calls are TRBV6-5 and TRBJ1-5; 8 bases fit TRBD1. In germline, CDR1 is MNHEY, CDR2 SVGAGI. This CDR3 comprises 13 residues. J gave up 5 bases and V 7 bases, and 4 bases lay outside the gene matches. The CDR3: CASKPGQDQPQHF. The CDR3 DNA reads TGTGCCAGCAAACCGGGACAGGATCAGCCCCAGCATTTT.

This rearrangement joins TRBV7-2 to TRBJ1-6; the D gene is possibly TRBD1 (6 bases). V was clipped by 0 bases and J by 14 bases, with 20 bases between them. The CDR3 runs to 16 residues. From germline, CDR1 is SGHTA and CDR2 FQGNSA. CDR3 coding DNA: TGTGCCAGCAGCTTAGCGCGTTTAGGGGGGAGAGGATCCCTCCACTTT. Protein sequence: CASSLARLGGRGSLHF.